This T cell receptor (beta chain) appears in the sequencing data of a study of vaccination effects on CD4 cells after COVID-19. Study results and caveats: Healthy vaccinees' vaccine-induced clones included only 1 of 255 that recognized common cold coronaviruses.

CDR1 and CDR2 (germline): SGHTA, FQGNSA. The length of the CDR3 is 13 residues. Between the trimmed V and J ends, which lost 5 bases and 5 bases, there was a span of 12 bases. Pools of viral peptides were used by the ViraFEST assay to expand antigen-specific CD4+ T cells ahead of sequencing. The culture ran for less than 12 days, and then CD4+ T cells were isolated. Nucleocapsid antibody tests were negative, and the vaccine recipients had no prior SARS-CoV-2 infection. Repertoires were generated with immunoSEQ multiplex PCR, while TCRdb's copy carries only in-frame clones and drops some. The table records about 63,000 clones, roughly 75% of them present only once. The table lists this clone with a count of one. Its antigen is not identified.

The chain recombines TRBV7-2 with TRBJ2-5; D is ambiguous. The receptor was derived from a human donor who received a COVID-19 vaccine. This specimen was CD4+ T cells from PBMCs cultured with HCoV-OC43 spike peptides, taken before COVID-19 vaccination. Described subset: HCoV-OC43 spike overlapping peptide pool stimulation. The CDR3 protein is CASSTRRLETQYF. The CDR3 coding sequence is TGTGCCAGCAGCACGAGAAGGTTGGAGACCCAGTACTTC.